Listed below are T cell receptor beta chains from one sample, sequenced in a study of T-cell memory formation after mild COVID-19. TCRdb fed the 5' RACE reads into MiXCR, producing one record per CDR3 protein. The sample shows more than 250,000 distinct CDR3 sequences, roughly 15% of them seen only once. The sample comprised PBMCs or a T cell subset sorted from them (not recorded which). All receptors derive from a man younger than 35 who had mild COVID-19 (a few samples of this study predate the infection). Cell type and time point are not known. Both conserved end residues are part of each CDR3. A D gene is named only where the DNA matches it firmly. Clone sizes are given selectively: once, few, many, or a class where the clone is expanded.

J gene: TRBJ1-5
V gene: TRBV6-6
clone size: .
D gene: .
CDR3 DNA: TGTGCCAGCAGTTACGACTTCAGTCAGCCCCAGCATTTT
CDR3 protein: CASSYDFSQPQHF

J gene: TRBJ1-4
V gene: TRBV5-1
clone size: .
D gene: TRBD1
CDR3 DNA: TGCGCCAGCCATCCGGGACAGGGGGTGGCTAAACTGTTTTTT
CDR3 protein: CASHPGQGVAKLFF

J gene: TRBJ2-2
V gene: TRBV14
clone size: .
D gene: .
CDR3 DNA: TGTGCCAGCAGCCCAGGGAGGGGGACGAACGATCCGAACACCGGGGAGCTGTTTTTT
CDR3 protein: CASSPGRGTNDPNTGELFF

J gene: TRBJ1-5
V gene: TRBV27
clone size: .
D gene: .
CDR3 DNA: TGTGCCAGCAGTCCGAATTCCCCAGGGGATCAGCCCCAGCATTTT
CDR3 protein: CASSPNSPGDQPQHF

J gene: TRBJ2-5
V gene: TRBV18
clone size: few
D gene: TRBD1
CDR3 DNA: TGTGCCAGCTCACCAACAGGGGGCGCGGAGACCCAGTACTTC
CDR3 protein: CASSPTGGAETQYF

J gene: TRBJ2-5
V gene: TRBV11-2
clone size: many
D gene: TRBD1
CDR3 DNA: TGTGCCAGCAGCCCATTCCGGGACAGTCAATCCCGGGAGACCCAGTACTTC
CDR3 protein: CASSPFRDSQSRETQYF

J gene: TRBJ1-1
V gene: TRBV20-1
clone size: .
D gene: .
CDR3 DNA: TGCAGTGCTTCCGTGAGGAGAACTGAAGCTTTCTTT
CDR3 protein: CSASVRRTEAFF

J gene: TRBJ2-3
V gene: TRBV2
clone size: .
D gene: .
CDR3 DNA: TGTGCCAGCAGTGAGGAAGGGAATACGCAGTATTTT
CDR3 protein: CASSEEGNTQYF

J gene: TRBJ1-1
V gene: TRBV3-1
clone size: few
D gene: TRBD1
CDR3 DNA: TGTGCCAGCAGCCAACAGGGGGCGGGCACTGAAGCTTTCTTT
CDR3 protein: CASSQQGAGTEAFF

J gene: TRBJ1-2
V gene: TRBV7-6
clone size: .
D gene: .
CDR3 DNA: TGTGCCAGCAGCTTATGGGGGAATGGCTACACCTTC
CDR3 protein: CASSLWGNGYTF

J gene: TRBJ1-4
V gene: TRBV28
clone size: few
D gene: TRBD1
CDR3 DNA: TGTGCCAGCAGCCCCCGGACAGGGACTGAAAAACTGTTTTTT
CDR3 protein: CASSPRTGTEKLFF

J gene: TRBJ2-1
V gene: TRBV12-3/TRBV12-4
clone size: few
D gene: .
CDR3 DNA: TGTGCCAGCAGTTTACGGCGGGCGGCCAGCAATGAGCAGTTCTTC
CDR3 protein: CASSLRRAASNEQFF

J gene: TRBJ1-5
V gene: TRBV10-1
clone size: .
D gene: .
CDR3 DNA: TGCGCCAGCAGTGGATGGGGCCCAAATCAGCCCCAGCATTTT
CDR3 protein: CASSGWGPNQPQHF

J gene: TRBJ2-1
V gene: TRBV24-1
clone size: .
D gene: TRBD2
CDR3 DNA: TGTGCCACCAGTGATTCAGGGACTAGCGGGCCTTACTCCTACAATGAGCAGTTCTTC
CDR3 protein: CATSDSGTSGPYSYNEQFF

J gene: TRBJ1-1
V gene: TRBV28
clone size: few
D gene: TRBD1
CDR3 DNA: TGTGCCAGCAGTTCCGGGACAGTTCGAAACACTGAAGCTTTCTTT
CDR3 protein: CASSSGTVRNTEAFF

J gene: TRBJ2-3
V gene: TRBV7-9
clone size: .
D gene: .
CDR3 DNA: TGTGCCAGCAGCGCTAGCACAGATACGCAGTATTTT
CDR3 protein: CASSASTDTQYF

J gene: TRBJ2-2
V gene: TRBV7-2
clone size: many
D gene: .
CDR3 DNA: TGTGCCAGCAGCTTGCACTCTGGGACCGGGGAGCTGTTTTTT
CDR3 protein: CASSLHSGTGELFF

J gene: TRBJ2-7
V gene: TRBV5-1
clone size: .
D gene: .
CDR3 DNA: TGCGCCAGCAGCTCCATGGACAGACAGGCGAGGCAGTACTTC
CDR3 protein: CASSSMDRQARQYF

J gene: TRBJ2-3
V gene: TRBV7-3
clone size: few
D gene: .
CDR3 DNA: TGTGCCAGCAGCCGCAGAGGCAGTGATACGCAGTATTTT
CDR3 protein: CASSRRGSDTQYF

J gene: TRBJ2-3
V gene: TRBV7-2
clone size: many
D gene: TRBD1
CDR3 DNA: TGTGCCAGCAGTCCTGCTAGGGGGCCCACAGATACGCAGTATTTT
CDR3 protein: CASSPARGPTDTQYF

J gene: TRBJ1-4
V gene: TRBV25-1
clone size: .
D gene: .
CDR3 DNA: TGTGCCAGCAGTAGGAGTTCAGGTGCTAATGAAAAACTGTTTTTT
CDR3 protein: CASSRSSGANEKLFF

J gene: TRBJ2-3
V gene: TRBV7-8
clone size: many
D gene: .
CDR3 DNA: TGTGCCAGCAGCCCCGGGCGCACAGATACGCAGTATTTT
CDR3 protein: CASSPGRTDTQYF

J gene: TRBJ2-1
V gene: TRBV2
clone size: .
D gene: .
CDR3 DNA: TGTGCCAGCAGTGGCTTCGCGTCGGAATCCTCCTACAATGAGCAGTTCTTC
CDR3 protein: CASSGFASESSYNEQFF

J gene: TRBJ1-1
V gene: TRBV5-5
clone size: few
D gene: .
CDR3 DNA: TGTGCCAGCAGCCTCGTTGGCCCGGCGACTTTCTTT
CDR3 protein: CASSLVGPATFF

J gene: TRBJ2-1
V gene: TRBV19
clone size: many
D gene: .
CDR3 DNA: TGTGCCAGTAGTATGGTAGGGGATCCCAATACGAATGAGCAGTTCTTC
CDR3 protein: CASSMVGDPNTNEQFF

J gene: TRBJ2-3
V gene: TRBV5-1
clone size: .
D gene: TRBD1
CDR3 DNA: TGCGCCAGCAGCGGTGGGACAGGCGGTGATACGCAGTATTTT
CDR3 protein: CASSGGTGGDTQYF

J gene: TRBJ2-2
V gene: TRBV21-1
clone size: .
D gene: .
CDR3 DNA: TGTGCCAGCATGCAAACAAGGGCGGGCACCGGGGAGCTGTTTTTT
CDR3 protein: CASMQTRAGTGELFF

J gene: TRBJ2-3
V gene: TRBV29-1
clone size: .
D gene: .
CDR3 DNA: TGCAGCGTCCGGGAGCTTGAAGATACGCAGTATTTT
CDR3 protein: CSVRELEDTQYF

J gene: TRBJ2-3
V gene: TRBV9
clone size: few
D gene: .
CDR3 DNA: TGTGCCAGCAGCGTATTTGGGGGCACGGGCACAGATACGCAGTATTTT
CDR3 protein: CASSVFGGTGTDTQYF

J gene: TRBJ1-2
V gene: TRBV3-1
clone size: .
D gene: TRBD1
CDR3 DNA: TGTGCCAGCAGCCGCACGCAGGGGGCTGGTGGCTACACCTTC
CDR3 protein: CASSRTQGAGGYTF

J gene: TRBJ2-7
V gene: TRBV29-1
clone size: few
D gene: .
CDR3 DNA: TGCAGCGTTGAGGACTCCCGTAGATACGAGCAGTACTTC
CDR3 protein: CSVEDSRRYEQYF

J gene: TRBJ2-4
V gene: TRBV7-2
clone size: .
D gene: .
CDR3 DNA: TGTGCCAGCAGCTTAGAGGGGACCTTAACGGGGGCCTCCAAAAACATTCAGTACTTC
CDR3 protein: CASSLEGTLTGASKNIQYF

J gene: TRBJ2-1
V gene: TRBV10-1
clone size: many
D gene: .
CDR3 DNA: TGCGCCAGCAGTTATACCGGGACACCCAATGAGCAGTTCTTC
CDR3 protein: CASSYTGTPNEQFF

J gene: TRBJ2-3
V gene: TRBV6-5
clone size: .
D gene: TRBD1
CDR3 DNA: TGTGCCAGCAGTTACTCGACAGGGAGTGGCACAGATACGCAGTATTTT
CDR3 protein: CASSYSTGSGTDTQYF

J gene: TRBJ2-1
V gene: TRBV20-1
clone size: few
D gene: TRBD1
CDR3 DNA: TGCAGTGCTAGCAACCGGGACAGGGGTCCGGGGTACAATGAGCAGTTCTTC
CDR3 protein: CSASNRDRGPGYNEQFF

J gene: TRBJ2-1
V gene: TRBV7-7
clone size: .
D gene: .
CDR3 DNA: TGTGCCAGCAGCTTAGGGCAGGGGAATTACAATGAGCAGTTCTTC
CDR3 protein: CASSLGQGNYNEQFF

J gene: TRBJ1-2
V gene: TRBV20-1
clone size: few
D gene: .
CDR3 DNA: TGCAGTGCAAGTCAGGGAGGGTTCTATGGCTACACCTTC
CDR3 protein: CSASQGGFYGYTF

J gene: TRBJ2-7
V gene: TRBV4-2
clone size: .
D gene: .
CDR3 DNA: TGTGCCAGCAGTCCAGTAGACAGCTCCTACGAGCAGTACTTC
CDR3 protein: CASSPVDSSYEQYF

J gene: TRBJ2-3
V gene: TRBV6-2/TRBV6-3
clone size: .
D gene: .
CDR3 DNA: TGTGCCAGCAGTTACCCGGCGGGGGCCACAGATACGCAGTATTTT
CDR3 protein: CASSYPAGATDTQYF

J gene: TRBJ2-5
V gene: TRBV11-2
clone size: few
D gene: TRBD2
CDR3 DNA: TGTGCCAGCAGCTTCGGTATAGCGGGGACCCGGACCCAGTACTTC
CDR3 protein: CASSFGIAGTRTQYF

J gene: TRBJ2-3
V gene: TRBV11-1
clone size: few
D gene: .
CDR3 DNA: TGTGCCAGCAGCACCTTGGAGGCAGGCGTTTTTACAGATACGCAGTATTTT
CDR3 protein: CASSTLEAGVFTDTQYF

J gene: TRBJ1-2
V gene: TRBV3-1
clone size: few
D gene: .
CDR3 DNA: TGTGCCAGCAGCCAAGGGAATAGGTACTATGGCTACACCTTC
CDR3 protein: CASSQGNRYYGYTF

J gene: TRBJ2-3
V gene: TRBV4-3
clone size: few
D gene: .
CDR3 DNA: TGCGCCAGCAGCCAAGCGGGACGGGGGGCTAGCACAGATACGCAGTATTTT
CDR3 protein: CASSQAGRGASTDTQYF

J gene: TRBJ2-1
V gene: TRBV7-2
clone size: .
D gene: TRBD2
CDR3 DNA: TGTGCCAGCAACAGAGCGGGAGCTCGTGAGCAGTTCTTC
CDR3 protein: CASNRAGAREQFF

J gene: TRBJ1-2
V gene: TRBV19
clone size: .
D gene: .
CDR3 DNA: TGTGCCAGTAGTATAGATCGGCAGCGCCTGGGCTACACCTTC
CDR3 protein: CASSIDRQRLGYTF

J gene: TRBJ1-6
V gene: TRBV6-6
clone size: few
D gene: .
CDR3 DNA: TGTGCCAGCAGTTGGGACGCTATGGGTTCACCCCTCCACTTT
CDR3 protein: CASSWDAMGSPLHF

J gene: TRBJ2-1
V gene: TRBV11-3
clone size: many
D gene: .
CDR3 DNA: TGTGCCAGCAGCGTTGGACAGTCGAGCTCCTACAATGAGCAGTTCTTC
CDR3 protein: CASSVGQSSSYNEQFF

J gene: TRBJ2-1
V gene: TRBV6-2/TRBV6-3
clone size: few
D gene: TRBD1
CDR3 DNA: TGTGCCAGCAGTCCTACACTTACGATGGACAGGAGTAATGAGCAGTTCTTC
CDR3 protein: CASSPTLTMDRSNEQFF

J gene: TRBJ2-3
V gene: TRBV7-2
clone size: .
D gene: TRBD1
CDR3 DNA: TGTGCCAGCAGCCCAGGGACAGGCCCGCAGTATTTT
CDR3 protein: CASSPGTGPQYF

J gene: TRBJ1-6
V gene: TRBV19
clone size: few
D gene: TRBD1
CDR3 DNA: TGTGCCAGTAGCCAAACACGGGACAGCAATTCACCCCTCCACTTT
CDR3 protein: CASSQTRDSNSPLHF

J gene: TRBJ1-1
V gene: TRBV7-8
clone size: few
D gene: TRBD1
CDR3 DNA: TGTGCCAGCAGCTTGGGACAGAGTCCTTCGAACACTGAAGCTTTCTTT
CDR3 protein: CASSLGQSPSNTEAFF

J gene: TRBJ2-7
V gene: TRBV10-2
clone size: .
D gene: .
CDR3 DNA: TGCGCCAGCAGGGACACCCAGGGGGGTCGGGAATACGAGCAGTACTTC
CDR3 protein: CASRDTQGGREYEQYF

J gene: TRBJ2-1
V gene: TRBV7-7
clone size: .
D gene: .
CDR3 DNA: TGTGCTAGCAGCTTAGCACCCGACAATGAGCAGTTCTTC
CDR3 protein: CASSLAPDNEQFF

J gene: TRBJ2-3
V gene: TRBV7-2
clone size: .
D gene: TRBD2
CDR3 DNA: TGTGCCAGCAGCTTCCAGACTAGCGGGGGGGATACGCAGTATTTT
CDR3 protein: CASSFQTSGGDTQYF

J gene: TRBJ2-7
V gene: TRBV12-3/TRBV12-4
clone size: few
D gene: TRBD1
CDR3 DNA: TGTGCCAGCACCGGGACAGTCTCCTACGAGCAGTACTTC
CDR3 protein: CASTGTVSYEQYF

J gene: TRBJ1-2
V gene: TRBV12-3/TRBV12-4
clone size: many
D gene: .
CDR3 DNA: TGTGCCAGCAGTTTGAAAGGGGGCTATGGCTACACCTTC
CDR3 protein: CASSLKGGYGYTF

J gene: TRBJ2-7
V gene: TRBV18
clone size: .
D gene: TRBD2
CDR3 DNA: TGTGCCAGCTCACCCGGCCCAGGGAGGGGCCACGAGCAGTACTTC
CDR3 protein: CASSPGPGRGHEQYF

J gene: TRBJ1-5
V gene: TRBV6-2/TRBV6-3
clone size: .
D gene: .
CDR3 DNA: TGTGCCAGCAGAGCAGGATTCGGGGGCAATCAGCCCCAGCATTTT
CDR3 protein: CASRAGFGGNQPQHF

J gene: TRBJ2-2
V gene: TRBV7-2
clone size: .
D gene: .
CDR3 DNA: TGTGCCAGCAGCTCAGGACGGAACACCGGGGAGCTGTTTTTT
CDR3 protein: CASSSGRNTGELFF

J gene: TRBJ2-7
V gene: TRBV20-1
clone size: few
D gene: TRBD1
CDR3 DNA: TGCAGTGCTAGGGACAGGGGTCGGTACGAGCAGTACTTC
CDR3 protein: CSARDRGRYEQYF